Below are 30 T cell receptor beta chains sequenced from a single sample in a study of regulatory T cells in long-lasting Graves disease. The time point was: newly diagnosed GD, antithyroid drugs for less than 3 months. Generation of the TCR library employed RNA extracted from PBMCs. CDR3 regions were amplified by Arm-PCR using iRepertoire HTBI primers to build TCR beta libraries. TCRdb reprocessed the multiplex PCR reads with MiXCR, giving one entry per CDR3 protein. The profile shows 550,000 to 600,000 distinct CDR3 sequences, 15% to 20% of them singletons. The same specimen was also included in a second study, on T cells in Graves' hyperthyroidism and ophthalmopathy.

Sequences were derived from peripheral blood mononuclear cells (PBMCs), sampled at new diagnosis, from a patient treated with antithyroid drugs. The receptors come from a man between 18 and 35 years old with Graves disease.

The rearrangement uses TRBV29-1 and TRBJ1-1, with D hard to call. The ends were cut back, 3 bases at V and 4 bases at J, with 15 bases in the middle. CDR3 length equals 14 residues. Germline CDR1 reads SQVTM; CDR2 reads ANQGSEA. The chain's CDR3 is CSVEMLTEGTEAFF. The CDR3 DNA reads TGCAGCGTTGAGATGTTGACGGAGGGCACTGAAGCTTTCTTT.

This clonotype was counted once. One junction end disagrees with the germline gene, perhaps due to a read error. The chain employs TRBV9 and TRBJ1-2; unclear D gene. This CDR3 has 14 amino acids. The germline CDR1 and CDR2 sequences are SGDLS and YYNGEE. CDR3 residues: CASSASGLDYSYTF. CDR3 coding DNA: TGTGCCAGCAGCGCTAGTGGGTTGGACTATAGCTACACCTTC.

The genes are TRBV25-1 and TRBJ1-6, with D uncertain. V was pared by 3 bases and J by 5 bases, with 14 bases between. The CDR3 runs 16 residues. Germline V lookup: CDR1 MGHDK, CDR2 SYGVNS. The DNA of the CDR3 is TGTGCCAGCAGTGACCTGAGGACGGGGAATAATTCACCCCTCCACTTT. Protein product: CASSDLRTGNNSPLHF.

Many counts were recorded for this clonotype. The rearrangement links TRBV30 to TRBJ2-3; TRBD2 is a possible D gene (5 bases). V lost 0 bases and J lost 0, with 7 bases in between. This CDR3 region has 14 residues. Germline V gives CDR1 GTSNPN, CDR2 SVGIG (reference sequence). CDR3 sequence reads: CAWSVGGSTDTQYF. The DNA for the CDR3 is TGTGCCTGGAGTGTTGGCGGGAGCACAGATACGCAGTATTTT.

As concerns this clonotype: One junction end disagrees with the germline gene, perhaps due to a read error. The V and J genes are TRBV28 and TRBJ2-5; D is undetermined. The length of the CDR3 is 14 residues. Germline loops: CDR1 MDHEN, CDR2 SYDVKM. The CDR3 DNA sequence: TGTGCCAGCAGTTTTGGCTTGCCTCAAGGGACCCAGTACTTC. The encoded protein is CASSFGLPQGTQYF.

The J gene is TRBJ1-5, the V gene TRBV7-9; the D gene is possibly TRBD1 (5 bases). There are 15 residues in the CDR3. Germline V gene data show CDR1 as SEHNR and CDR2 as FQNEAQ (reference sequence). V lost 1 base and J lost 3, with 10 bases in between. CDR3 nucleotides: TGTGCCAGCAGCTTAGGGTCAGGGTCCAATCAGCCCCAGCATTTT. Translation gives CASSLGSGSNQPQHF.

In its sample, this clonotype was seen many times. The chain combines TRBV7-3 with TRBJ2-1, with 11 bases matching TRBD2. In germline, CDR1 is SGHTA, CDR2 FQGTGA. This CDR3 is 17 amino acids long. J was trimmed by 9 bases and V by 5 bases; bases with no gene match: 15. The CDR3 loop reads CASSRKVSGGEGGEQFF. The CDR3 DNA sequence: TGTGCCAGCAGCCGGAAAGTTAGCGGGGGGGAAGGTGGTGAGCAGTTCTTC.

This chain joins TRBV11-2 and TRBJ1-4; 8 bases are shared with TRBD1. The CDR3 contains 17 residues. J was trimmed by 7 bases and V by 0 bases; bases with no gene match: 10. CDR1 is SGHAT, CDR2 FQNNGV, per germline. The CDR3 protein is CASSLEIRTGSGEKLFF. The CDR3 bases are TGTGCCAGCAGCTTAGAAATTCGGACAGGGAGTGGTGAAAAACTGTTTTTT.

Ten or more counts support this clonotype. The V and J genes are TRBV2 and TRBJ1-1; possibly TRBD1 for D (6 bases). Germline V lookup: CDR1 SNHLY, CDR2 FYNNEI. The ends were cut back, 10 bases at V and 0 bases at J, with 15 bases in the middle. The CDR3 spans 14 residues. The CDR3 protein is CATPRTDMNTEAFF. The CDR3, as DNA: TGTGCCACCCCTAGGACAGACATGAACACTGAAGCTTTCTTT.

This clonotype has more than one count but fewer than ten. V is TRBV27 and J is TRBJ2-7; no clear D. The CDR3 loop spans 14 amino acids. The germline V and J ends were trimmed by 3 bases and 0 bases, with 9 bases remaining between them. The germline gives CDR1 MNHEY, CDR2 SMNVEV (reference sequence). Written as DNA, the CDR3 is TGTGCCAGCAGTTTGATTGGAAGCTCCTACGAGCAGTACTTC. Residues: CASSLIGSSYEQYF.

This clonotype was recorded many times. J is TRBJ2-7 and V is TRBV30; no clear D gene. The CDR3 is made up of 13 amino acids. Trimming left V 0 bases short and J 6 bases short, with 12 bases between. Germline V gene data show CDR1 as GTSNPN and CDR2 as SVGIG (reference sequence). The CDR3 protein is CAWSVQDPGEQYF. The CDR3 DNA follows: TGTGCCTGGAGTGTCCAGGATCCAGGCGAGCAGTACTTC.

This chain joins TRBV6-1 and TRBJ2-5; 7 positions agree with TRBD1. CDR1 is MNHNS, CDR2 SASEGT, per germline. CDR3 size: 14 residues. V was clipped by 5 bases and J by 4 bases; unmatched bases: 7. CDR3 loop: CASSPETGRETQYF. In DNA form, the CDR3 reads TGTGCCAGCAGTCCCGAGACAGGGAGAGAGACCCAGTACTTC.

In this sample, this clonotype turned up many times. J is TRBJ2-1 and V is TRBV7-3; 7 nucleotides align to TRBD2. The CDR3 sequence is 15 residues long. V was pared by 2 bases and J by 0 bases, with 1 base of the junction left unmatched. The germline V gene encodes CDR1 SGHTA and CDR2 FQGTGA. CDR3 in DNA: TGTGCCAGCAGCTTAGGGGAGGGCTCCTACAATGAGCAGTTCTTC. Its protein is CASSLGEGSYNEQFF.

The sample holds many counts of this clonotype. The rearrangement links TRBV20-1 to TRBJ1-6; 7 bases are shared with TRBD1. With 3 bases clipped from V and 1 base from J, the junction kept 9 bases outside the gene matches. This CDR3 comprises 17 residues. Germline CDR1 and CDR2: DFQATT and SNEGSKA (reference sequence). The CDR3 here is CSASEVRGTSYNSPLHF. CDR3 coding DNA: TGCAGTGCTAGTGAGGTCAGGGGGACGTCCTATAATTCACCCCTCCACTTT.

This clonotype occurred a few times. The chain has TRBV4-1 and TRBJ1-1; 7 bases agree with TRBD1. This CDR3 spans 15 amino acids. With V trimmed by 4 bases and J by 0 bases, 5 bases remained unmatched. Per the germline V gene, CDR1 is MGHRA and CDR2 is YSYEKL. As DNA, the CDR3 is TGCGCCAGCAGCCGACAGGGCGACATGAACACTGAAGCTTTCTTT. Residues: CASSRQGDMNTEAFF.

This clonotype was seen a few times. In DNA, the CDR3 is TGTGCCAGCAGCTTAGCGCCCGGGGGCTACACCTTC. The encoded protein is CASSLAPGGYTF. V usage is TRBV7-9 and J usage is TRBJ1-2, with no clear D. This CDR3 is built from 12 residues. Trimming took off 0 bases at V and 8 bases at J, with 7 bases between the two ends. CDR1 and CDR2 (germline): SEHNR, FQNEAQ (reference sequence).

This clonotype was counted many times. This chain links TRBV27 with TRBJ2-7; D is unresolved. The CDR3 runs to 13 residues. Trimming stripped 3 bases from V and 3 bases from J, with 9 bases between. Germline assignment: CDR1 MNHEY and CDR2 SMNVEV (reference sequence). CDR3: CASSFGNRYEQYF. The CDR3, as DNA: TGTGCCAGCAGTTTTGGGAACCGCTACGAGCAGTACTTC.

This clonotype turned up a few times. The chain links TRBV9 to TRBJ1-5; 8 nucleotides align to TRBD1. The CDR3 is 16 residues long. Germline trimming cut 4 bases from V and 3 bases from J; bases unmatched to any gene: 9. Germline loops: CDR1 SGDLS, CDR2 YYNGEE. CDR3 in DNA: TGTGCCAGCAGCCTTCACAGGGGGTATGACAATCAGCCCCAGCATTTT. Its protein is CASSLHRGYDNQPQHF.

At least ten counts were recorded for this clonotype. This chain links TRBV2 with TRBJ2-7, with 10 positions matching TRBD1. Germline assignment: CDR1 SNHLY and CDR2 FYNNEI. J was trimmed by 1 base and V by 2 bases; bases with no gene match: 2. The CDR3 is 15 residues long. Written as DNA, the CDR3 is TGTGCCAGCAGTGAATGGGGACAGGGGTCCTACGAGCAGTACTTC. Translating it yields CASSEWGQGSYEQYF.

This clonotype was recorded at least ten times. The V call is TRBV12-3 or TRBV12-4, the J call TRBJ1-1; weak D call: TRBD1 (5 bases). The germline V and J ends were trimmed by 1 base and 6 bases, with 9 bases remaining between them. This CDR3 contains 13 residues. The DNA for the CDR3 is TGTGCCAGCAGTTTAGGGTCGGGGGCTGAAGCTTTCTTT. Amino acids: CASSLGSGAEAFF.

This clonotype was counted between two and nine times. The rearrangement joins TRBV7-9 to TRBJ2-7; 7 nucleotides agree with TRBD2. Losses at the gene ends were 8 bases for V and 0 bases for J; bases not matched to a gene: 13. Germline values: CDR1 SEHNR, CDR2 FQNEAQ (reference sequence). The CDR3 has 16 residues. In DNA form, the CDR3 reads TGTGCCAGCGGGGGTGGTTGGCGGGAGACCTCCTACGAGCAGTACTTC. Residues: CASGGGWRETSYEQYF.

This clonotype has a handful of counts. One end of the junction is discordant with germline, which a read error may explain. V and J are TRBV15 and TRBJ1-4, with D hard to call. CDR3 length equals 16 residues. Germline-derived CDR1 and CDR2 are LNHNV and YYDKDF (reference sequence). The CDR3, as DNA: TGTGCCACCCGCAGCAGAGGGTGGTATGGAAATGAAAAACTGTTTTTT. Translated, it gives CATRSRGWYGNEKLFF.

There are many counts of this clonotype. V is TRBV28 and J is TRBJ2-5; D unclear. Trimming removed 6 bases from V and 2 bases from J, with 7 bases in between. The germline gives CDR1 MDHEN, CDR2 SYDVKM. The CDR3 totals 12 residues. CDR3 bases: TGTGCCAGCAGACCAACTCAAGAGACCCAGTACTTC. Encoded protein: CASRPTQETQYF.

The chain is built from TRBV3-1 and TRBJ2-3; tentatively, D is TRBD2 (6 bases). The germline V gene has CDR1 LGHDT and CDR2 YNNKEL (reference sequence). Deletions cut 2 bases from V and 2 bases from J, with 26 bases between. This CDR3 region has 20 residues. The CDR3 loop is CASSQKTGTSSVQDTDTQYF. CDR3 bases: TGTGCCAGCAGCCAAAAAACCGGGACTTCTAGCGTGCAAGACACAGATACGCAGTATTTT.

The table lists this clonotype with a count of one. This may be a read error, as it is one base from a much larger clone. This sequence joins TRBV7-2 and TRBJ1-4, with 9 bases matching TRBD1. Germline V gene lookup returns CDR1 SGHTA and CDR2 FQGNSA. J gave up 7 bases and V 5 bases, and 8 bases lay outside the gene matches. CDR3 length: 15 amino acids. The CDR3 nucleotides read TGTGCCAGCAGCCCAAAGACAGGGGGGGGTGAAAAACTGTTTTTT. Residues: CASSPKTGGGEKLFF.

This clonotype has at least ten counts. CDR3 DNA sequence: TGTGCCTGGAGGGTCAAAGTGGACACTGAAGCTTTCTTT. Translation: CAWRVKVDTEAFF. The chain carries TRBV30 and TRBJ1-1, with unresolved D. Trimming shortened V by 3 bases and J by 3 bases, and 11 bases separated the two germline ends. Per the germline V gene, CDR1 is GTSNPN and CDR2 is SVGIG (reference sequence). The length of the CDR3 is 13 residues. Using reference TRBV30 and TRBJ1-1 for the parts outside the CDR3, the full variable domain is SQTIHQWPATLVQPVGSPLSLECTVEGTSNPNLYWYRQAAGRGLQLLFYSVGIGQISSEVPQNLSASRPQDRQFILSSKKLLLSDSGFYLCAWRVKVDTEAFFGQGTRLTVV.

Only a few counts were recorded for this clonotype. The genes are TRBV19 and TRBJ1-1; D remains ambiguous. The CDR3 totals 12 residues. V was pared by 6 bases and J by 1 base, with 6 bases between. Germline loops: CDR1 LNHDA, CDR2 SQIVND (reference sequence). The CDR3 nucleotides read TGTGCCAGTAGCCACAAGAACACTGAAGCTTTCTTT. Amino acid sequence: CASSHKNTEAFF.

This chain joins TRBV7-2 and TRBJ1-1; D perhaps matches TRBD1 (6 bases). Germline V CDR1 and CDR2: SGHTA, FQGNSA. The length of the CDR3 is 13 residues. Between the trimmed V and J ends, which lost 9 bases and 4 bases, there was a span of 15 bases. In DNA, the CDR3 is TGTGCCAGTCTCGATCAGGGGATCACTGAAGCTTTCTTT. Residues: CASLDQGITEAFF.

In this sample, this clonotype turned up many times. The rearrangement joins TRBV10-3 to TRBJ1-5, with D possibly being TRBD1 (6 bases). The germline V gene has CDR1 ENHRY and CDR2 SYGVKD. Deletions cut 1 base from V and 5 bases from J, with 18 bases between. The CDR3 covers 17 residues. This chain's CDR3 is CAISEFGTPLEDQPQHF. For the CDR3, the DNA is TGTGCCATCAGTGAGTTTGGGACACCACTAGAGGATCAGCCCCAGCATTTT.

This clonotype has ten or more counts. The V and J genes are TRBV2 and TRBJ1-2; D might be TRBD1 (5 bases). The CDR3 is 14 residues long. Trimming removed 2 bases from V and 3 bases from J, with 10 bases in between. The germline CDR1 and CDR2 sequences are SNHLY and FYNNEI. The CDR3 is CASSERGGDYGYTF. CDR3 in DNA: TGTGCCAGCAGTGAAAGGGGCGGGGACTATGGCTACACCTTC.